This is a list of T cell receptor beta chains from one sample in a study of OX40 agonist ivuxolimab in advanced cancers. TCRdb's copy holds only in-frame clones and misses some; the assay was immunoSEQ multiplex PCR. The sample records 45,000 to 60,000 clones, 70% to 80% being singletons. Specimen: CD4+ or CD8+ T cells sorted from blood, collected in a trial of the OX40 agonist ivuxolimab. These receptors were taken from an adult with an advanced solid tumor such as melanoma, head and neck, liver or kidney cancer. Each CDR3 is given with its conserved first and last residue. A D gene is named only where the DNA matches it firmly. The size entry is marked missing in some rows and otherwise reads once, few, many or a size class.

CDR3 protein: CASRKDRVNQETQYF; CDR3 DNA: TGTGCCAGCAGGAAGGACAGAGTAAACCAAGAGACCCAGTACTTC; J gene: TRBJ2-5; D gene: .; clone size: .; V gene: TRBV2
CDR3 protein: CASRVTGAQETQYF; CDR3 DNA: TGTGCAAGTCGCGTAACAGGGGCCCAAGAGACCCAGTACTTC; J gene: TRBJ2-5; D gene: .; clone size: .; V gene: TRBV12-2
CDR3 protein: CASSVGDRKTDTQYF; CDR3 DNA: TGTGCCAGCAGCGTGGGGGACAGAAAAACAGATACGCAGTATTTT; J gene: TRBJ2-3; D gene: TRBD1; clone size: .; V gene: TRBV11-2
CDR3 protein: CASSSPANYGYTF; CDR3 DNA: TGTGCCAGCAGTTCCCCAGCAAACTATGGCTACACCTTC; J gene: TRBJ1-2; D gene: .; clone size: .; V gene: TRBV6-5
CDR3 protein: CASSSPGFNEKLFF; CDR3 DNA: TGCGCCAGCAGCTCTCCCGGTTTTAATGAAAAACTGTTTTTT; J gene: TRBJ1-4; D gene: .; clone size: .; V gene: TRBV4-1
CDR3 protein: CSVTGGRNGNTIYF; CDR3 DNA: TGCAGCGTTACCGGGGGTAGGAATGGAAACACCATATATTTT; J gene: TRBJ1-3; D gene: .; clone size: .; V gene: TRBV29-1
CDR3 protein: CATSGRDSSSGELFF; CDR3 DNA: TGTGCCACCAGCGGCCGGGACAGCTCGTCCGGGGAGCTGTTTTTT; J gene: TRBJ2-2; D gene: TRBD1; clone size: .; V gene: TRBV15
CDR3 protein: CASSVSPGQEFSGANVLTF; CDR3 DNA: TGTGCCAGCAGCGTCTCCCCGGGACAGGAATTCTCTGGGGCCAACGTCCTGACTTTC; J gene: TRBJ2-6; D gene: TRBD1; clone size: .; V gene: TRBV9
CDR3 protein: CASSNREDTGELFF; CDR3 DNA: TGTGCCAGCAGCAACAGGGAAGACACCGGGGAGCTGTTTTTT; J gene: TRBJ2-2; D gene: .; clone size: .; V gene: TRBV5-4
CDR3 protein: CASTSGTTSTDTQYF; CDR3 DNA: TGTGCCAGTACTAGCGGTACGACTAGCACAGATACGCAGTATTTT; J gene: TRBJ2-3; D gene: TRBD2; clone size: once; V gene: TRBV19
CDR3 protein: CASSQSRRIAGELFF; CDR3 DNA: TGTGCCAGCAGCCAATCCAGGCGTATTGCCGGGGAGCTGTTTTTT; J gene: TRBJ2-2; D gene: .; clone size: few; V gene: TRBV14
CDR3 protein: CASSRGGGDDYGYTF; CDR3 DNA: TGTGCCAGCAGCCGCGGCGGGGGGGACGATTATGGCTACACCTTC; J gene: TRBJ1-2; D gene: .; clone size: .; V gene: TRBV11-2